The next 14 T cell receptor beta chains were all read from a single sample in a study of control samples from healthy donors and cancer patients. Data came from immunoSEQ multiplex PCR; TCRdb stores just in-frame clones and leaves some out. The sample contains fewer than 120,000 clones, around 87% of which appear only once. Sequenced: PBMCs. The receptors stem from a woman in her sixties or seventies with lung cancer.

There are a few counts of this clone. V is TRBV5-4 and J is TRBJ1-2; 9 nucleotides align to TRBD1. The length of the CDR3 is 12 residues. The V segment lost 4 bases and the J segment 10 bases; nucleotides outside the gene matches: 5. CDR1 and CDR2 (germline): SGHNT, YYREEE (reference sequence). The CDR3 sequence is CASSTGQGHYTF. The DNA for the CDR3 is TGTGCCAGCAGCACGGGACAGGGACACTACACCTTC.

The chain uses TRBV9 and TRBJ2-2; 8 nucleotides align to TRBD2. This CDR3 has 17 amino acids. CDR1 and CDR2 from the germline V gene are SGDLS and YYNGEE. Trimming took 2 bases from V and 2 from J; bases not matched to a gene: 8. In nucleotides, the CDR3 is TGTGCCAGCAGCGTCCTTAGCGGGACCACCAACACCGGGGAGCTGTTTTTT. It codes for CASSVLSGTTNTGELFF.

This sequence joins TRBV23-1 and TRBJ1-5, with 8 bases matching TRBD1. TRBV23-1 is known as an ORF, though its function is uncertain. This CDR3 has 18 residues. V lost 0 bases and J lost 1; bases outside the gene matches: 8. CDR3: CASSQSMDRAGSNQPQHF. The CDR3 coding sequence is TGCGCCAGCAGTCAATCTATGGACAGGGCGGGGAGCAATCAGCCCCAGCATTTT.

The rearrangement uses TRBV6-4 and TRBJ2-3; 9 nucleotides line up with TRBD2. This CDR3 has 16 residues. Germline lookup yields CDR1 MRHNA and CDR2 SNTAGT. With V trimmed by 2 bases and J by 0 bases, 3 bases remained unmatched. CDR3 nucleotides: TGTGCCAGCAGTGACCTTAGCGGGAGTAGCACAGATACGCAGTATTTT. This encodes CASSDLSGSSTDTQYF.

V and J are TRBV28 and TRBJ1-3, with D unresolved. The CDR3 extends over 13 amino acids. Germline V gene sequence: CDR1 MDHEN, CDR2 SYDVKM. V was cut by 7 bases and J by 1 base, with 8 bases left in between. The CDR3 here is CASNTGSGNTIYF. The DNA for the CDR3 is TGTGCCAGCAATACCGGTTCTGGAAACACCATATATTTT.

The V and J genes are TRBV9 and TRBJ1-2, with 9 bases aligning to TRBD1. The CDR3 runs 15 residues. CDR1 is SGDLS and CDR2 is YYNGEE in the germline V gene. After removal of 1 base from V and 4 bases from J, the junction contained 5 bases not matched to a gene. The CDR3 spells CASSVHQDRGYGYTF. CDR3 DNA sequence: TGTGCCAGCAGCGTACATCAGGACAGGGGCTATGGCTACACCTTC.

V and J are TRBV3-1 (or the pseudogene TRBV3-2) and TRBJ1-1; TRBD1 matches at 9 bases. There are 14 residues in the CDR3. Germline CDR1 reads LGHDT; CDR2 reads YNNKEL (reference sequence). The trim removed 2 bases at V and 6 bases at J, leaving 4 bases unmatched. This chain's CDR3 is CASSQLQGASEAFF. Written as DNA, the CDR3 is TGTGCCAGCAGCCAATTACAGGGGGCTTCTGAAGCTTTCTTT.

Of note for this clone: The sample contains more than one DNA sequence encoding this CDR3. The V gene is TRBV29-1, the J gene TRBJ1-4; D unresolved. CDR3 length: 12 residues. V lost 6 bases and J lost 4, with 9 bases in between. Germline-derived CDR1 and CDR2 are SQVTM and ANQGSEA. CDR3 amino acids: CSVVGYNEKLFF. As DNA, the CDR3 is TGCAGCGTCGTTGGCTATAATGAAAAACTGTTTTTT.

The chain carries TRBV27 and TRBJ1-6, with 10 bases that match TRBD1. J lost 6 bases, V lost 4 bases, and 6 bases had no gene match. Germline V gives CDR1 MNHEY, CDR2 SMNVEV (reference sequence). The CDR3 contains 16 residues. CDR3 coding DNA: TGTGCCAGCAGTTCAAGTCGACAGGGGGCTAATTCACCCCTCCACTTT. This translates into CASSSSRQGANSPLHF.

V and J are TRBV24-1 and TRBJ1-2, with 7 bases that match TRBD1. CDR1 and CDR2 (germline): KGHDR, SFDVKD. The CDR3 has 14 residues. Trimming removed 3 bases from V and 2 bases from J; junction bases left unmatched: 2. Here the CDR3 DNA reads TGTGCCACCAGTGATCCGGACAGGAACTATGGCTACACCTTC. Protein: CATSDPDRNYGYTF.

The chain combines TRBV12-3 or TRBV12-4 with TRBJ2-7; 11 nucleotides agree with TRBD2. J lost 2 bases, V lost 6 bases, and 0 bases had no gene match. The CDR3 is 13 amino acids. The CDR3 nucleotides read TGTGCCAGCAGGACTAGCGGGGCCTACGAGCAGTACTTC. This codes for CASRTSGAYEQYF.

The J gene is TRBJ1-1, the V gene TRBV5-1; D uncertain. V was pared by 3 bases and J by 1 base, with 10 bases between. Germline assignment: CDR1 SGHRS and CDR2 YFSETQ. The CDR3 covers 14 residues. CDR3 sequence reads: CASSSIAGNTEAFF. The CDR3 DNA sequence: TGCGCCAGCAGCTCTATCGCAGGGAACACTGAAGCTTTCTTT.

This clone was observed a single time. The chain uses TRBV29-1 and TRBJ1-2, with D possibly TRBD1 on 5 matching bases. This CDR3 region has 13 residues. Per germline, CDR1 SQVTM and CDR2 ANQGSEA. V gave up 5 bases and J gave up 5 bases, with 15 bases separating them. This chain's CDR3 is CSVRGPEVYGYTF. The CDR3, as DNA: TGCAGCGTTAGGGGCCCGGAAGTTTATGGCTACACCTTC.

In DNA form, the CDR3 reads TGCAGCGCCGAAGGACAGACGAACACTGAAGCTTTCTTT. Translated: CSAEGQTNTEAFF. The gene calls are TRBV29-1 and TRBJ1-1; D may be TRBD1 (6 bases). Trimming took 7 bases from V and 1 from J, leaving 13 bases between them. The CDR3 sequence is 13 residues long. From germline, CDR1 is SQVTM and CDR2 ANQGSEA.